The 20 T cell receptor beta chains given below trace back to one sample, sequenced in a study of T cells after yellow fever vaccination (dated by TCRdb to the late 2010s). This specimen's treatment or condition label, per the study, means: live attenuated yellow fever vaccine strain. Library preparation was by 5' RACE. Reads for this sample came from an Illumina HiSeq 2500. The public sequencing data were trimmed at Q25 with fastp and processed into clonotypes with MiXCR by TCRdb, which kept only in-frame beta chains. Identical CDR3 proteins give one entry, which carries the most common genes and DNA. The sample contains approximately 550,000 distinct CDR3 sequences, about 19% of them found a single time. The top ten clones comprise around an eighth of the sample. Sequencing used PBMCs, obtained 15 days after the yellow fever booster vaccination. These TCRs come from a man aged 25-45 years who received the YFV17D yellow fever vaccine.

Only a few counts were recorded for this clonotype. The chain has TRBV6-5 and TRBJ2-6; D might be TRBD2 (6 bases). Trimming took off 2 bases at V and 0 bases at J, with 8 bases between the two ends. From germline, CDR1 is MNHEY and CDR2 SVGAGI. The CDR3 spans 16 residues. The CDR3 here is CASSYARDSGANVLTF. The CDR3 DNA follows: TGTGCCAGCAGTTACGCGCGGGACTCTGGGGCCAACGTCCTGACTTTC.

The chain uses TRBV29-1 and TRBJ2-2; TRBD1 matches 10 bases. The germline V gene has CDR1 SQVTM and CDR2 ANQGSEA. The trim removed 1 base at V and 5 bases at J, leaving 13 bases unmatched. The CDR3 sequence is 18 residues long. CDR3 sequence reads: CSVEATGYGQGVTGELFF. CDR3 nucleotide sequence: TGCAGCGTTGAAGCTACAGGTTACGGACAGGGGGTTACCGGGGAGCTGTTTTTT.

This clonotype showed up just a few times. V usage is TRBV7-2 and J usage is TRBJ1-5; D remains ambiguous. CDR1 is SGHTA, CDR2 FQGNSA, per germline. The V and J ends lost 4 bases and 6 bases respectively, with 13 bases between them. This CDR3 is 14 amino acids long. As DNA, the CDR3 is TGTGCCAGCAGCTCCGGGAACCGAGGTCAGCCCCAGCATTTT. Translating gives CASSSGNRGQPQHF. Together with reference TRBV7-2 and TRBJ1-5, the CDR3 gives the full variable domain: GAGVSQSPSNKVTEKGKDVELRCDPISGHTALYWYRQSLGQGLEFLIYFQGNSAPDKSGLPSDRFSAERTGGSVSTLTIQRTQQEDSAVYLCASSSGNRGQPQHFGDGTRLSIL.

The chain joins TRBV4-2 to TRBJ1-2; tentative D call: TRBD1 (5 bases). CDR1 is LGHNA, CDR2 YNFKEQ, per germline. CDR3 length: 15 residues. The ends were cut back, 1 base at V and 0 bases at J, with 9 bases in the middle. The CDR3: CASSQVGVTNYGYTF. As DNA, the CDR3 is TGTGCCAGCAGCCAAGTGGGGGTTACTAACTATGGCTACACCTTC.

This clonotype was observed a handful of times. The chain joins TRBV27 to TRBJ1-1; D uncertain. V was pared by 0 bases and J by 4 bases, with 12 bases between. The CDR3 covers 15 residues. Germline CDR1 MNHEY, CDR2 SMNVEV (reference sequence). The CDR3 sequence: CASSLSIFGVTEAFF. In nucleotides, the CDR3 is TGTGCCAGCAGTTTATCGATTTTCGGGGTCACTGAAGCTTTCTTT.

In this sample, this clonotype turned up a few times. The chain combines TRBV29-1 with TRBJ2-7; D call uncertain. Germline V gene sequence: CDR1 SQVTM, CDR2 ANQGSEA. CDR3 length equals 14 residues. The V and J ends lost 6 bases and 3 bases respectively, with 18 bases between them. DNA of the CDR3: TGCAGCGTCATAGTCGGCGCCGACCTCTACGAGCAGTACTTC. It is translated as CSVIVGADLYEQYF.

This clonotype was counted between two and nine times. The chain employs TRBV3-1 and TRBJ2-7, with a possible D match to TRBD1 (5 bases). The length of the CDR3 is 15 residues. Trimming took 3 bases from V and 1 from J, leaving 13 bases between them. Germline V gives CDR1 LGHDT, CDR2 YNNKEL (reference sequence). Here the CDR3 DNA reads TGTGCCAGCAGCCATCCAGGGCCCCCTTCCTACGAGCAGTACTTC. This sequence encodes CASSHPGPPSYEQYF.

The CDR3 spells CASSFFHWDSSSGELFF. CDR3 nucleotides: TGTGCCAGCAGTTTCTTCCATTGGGACAGCTCGAGCGGGGAGCTGTTTTTT. This chain links TRBV12-3 or TRBV12-4 with TRBJ2-2, with TRBD1 identical over 7 bases. The CDR3 extends over 17 amino acids. The ends lost 3 bases at V and 7 bases at J; junction bases unmatched: 14.

The chain joins TRBV5-1 to TRBJ2-7; 11 bases match TRBD2. The CDR3 sequence is 17 residues long. Germline loops: CDR1 SGHRS, CDR2 YFSETQ. V shed 4 bases, J shed 3 bases, and the junction held 12 bases outside the gene matches. CDR3 in DNA: TGCGCCAGCAGCCCGGGCGGGTGGACTAGCGGGTTCTACGAGCAGTACTTC. It specifies CASSPGGWTSGFYEQYF. The whole variable domain, remainder taken from reference TRBV5-1 and TRBJ2-7, is KAGVTQTPRYLIKTRGQQVTLSCSPISGHRSVSWYQQTPGQGLQFLFEYFSETQRNKGNFPGRFSGRQFSNSRSEMNVSTLELGDSALYLCASSPGGWTSGFYEQYFGPGTRLTVT.

In this sample, this clonotype turned up a few times. For the CDR3, the DNA is TGCAGTGCTAGAGATCAGCGAATAGGGCTAGTTTCCCAGTACTTC. The encoded protein is CSARDQRIGLVSQYF. The V gene is TRBV20-1, the J gene TRBJ2-5, with no clear D. The germline V gene encodes CDR1 DFQATT and CDR2 SNEGSKA (reference sequence). The CDR3 length is 15 residues. Trimming left V 0 bases short and J 9 bases short, with 20 bases between.

V usage is TRBV12-3 or TRBV12-4 and J usage is TRBJ2-5; D is ambiguous. V lost 2 bases to trimming and J lost 3 bases, with 7 bases between them. The CDR3 sequence is 13 residues long. This CDR3 reads CASSLFTEETQYF. CDR3 sequence (DNA): TGTGCCAGCAGTTTATTTACAGAAGAGACCCAGTACTTC.

The chain links TRBV7-2 to TRBJ1-2, with a tentative D call TRBD1 (5 bases). The germline gives CDR1 SGHTA, CDR2 FQGNSA. V lost 5 bases to trimming and J lost 4 bases, with 11 bases between them. This CDR3 contains 13 residues. The CDR3 here is CASSRGGSYGYTF. CDR3 sequence (DNA): TGTGCCAGCAGCCGGGGCGGGAGCTATGGCTACACCTTC.

This clonotype was counted between two and nine times. J is TRBJ2-7 and V is TRBV7-9; D may be TRBD2 (5 bases). The V end lost 6 bases, the J end lost 5 bases, and 23 bases lay between the germline ends. Germline V gives CDR1 SEHNR, CDR2 FQNEAQ (reference sequence). The CDR3 runs 16 residues. The CDR3: CASSPSRGSTVHEQYF. The CDR3 bases are TGTGCCAGCAGTCCATCACGCGGGTCTACGGTCCACGAGCAGTACTTC.

This clonotype was counted a few times. The chain links TRBV12-3 or TRBV12-4 to TRBJ1-5; possibly TRBD1 for D (5 bases). Trimming removed 7 bases from V and 2 bases from J, with 15 bases in between. The CDR3 is 15 amino acids. The CDR3 bases are TGTGCCAGCACCGCAGGGACTTGGGGCAATCAGCCCCAGCATTTT. This codes for CASTAGTWGNQPQHF.

The chain joins TRBV20-1 to TRBJ2-1; TRBD2 matches 11 bases. This CDR3 region has 14 residues. In germline, CDR1 is DFQATT, CDR2 SNEGSKA (reference sequence). V lost 6 bases and J lost 9; bases outside the gene matches: 10. CDR3 nucleotides: TGCAGTGCATCCTCTAGCGGGAGGCTCGGTGAGCAGTTCTTC. Residues: CSASSSGRLGEQFF.

This clonotype was counted once. The rearrangement uses TRBV3-1 and TRBJ2-7, with D unclear. Trimming pared 4 bases from V and 0 bases from J, leaving 16 bases between. CDR1 is LGHDT and CDR2 is YNNKEL in the germline V gene (reference sequence). The CDR3 runs to 16 residues. The CDR3 reads CASSPTHGTFSYEQYF. CDR3 in DNA: TGTGCCAGCAGCCCAACTCATGGAACCTTCTCCTACGAGCAGTACTTC.

V and J are TRBV12-3 or TRBV12-4 and TRBJ1-6; 7 bases match TRBD1. The CDR3 length is 14 residues. Unmatched junction bases numbered 5, after V lost 6 bases and J lost 6 bases. For the CDR3, the DNA is TGTGCCAGCAGAAAAGGGACAGTTAATTCACCCCTCCACTTT. This gives the protein CASRKGTVNSPLHF.

The rearrangement uses TRBV7-6 and TRBJ2-1; 12 nucleotides agree with TRBD2. CDR1 and CDR2 (germline): SGHVS, FNYEAQ. V lost 1 base to trimming and J lost 4 bases; unmatched junction nucleotides: 5. The CDR3 runs 17 residues. This CDR3 reads CASSLGTGTSGYNEQFF. For the CDR3, the DNA is TGTGCCAGCAGCTTAGGAACCGGGACTAGCGGGTACAATGAGCAGTTCTTC.

This clonotype was observed a handful of times. The chain carries TRBV12-3 or TRBV12-4 and TRBJ2-1, with 8 bases that match TRBD2. The V segment lost 5 bases and the J segment 6 bases; nucleotides outside the gene matches: 12. The CDR3 has 16 residues. CDR3 loop: CASSAYTSGPSNEQFF. The CDR3 DNA follows: TGTGCCAGCAGTGCATATACTAGCGGACCTTCCAATGAGCAGTTCTTC.

This clonotype has just a few counts. V gene TRBV5-1 combines with J gene TRBJ1-1, with D possibly being TRBD1 (6 bases). The germline CDR1 and CDR2 sequences are SGHRS and YFSETQ. The V end was cut by 3 bases, the J end by 11 bases, with 17 bases between. The CDR3 consists of 13 residues. The DNA for the CDR3 is TGCGCCAGCAGCTGGGTAGTCGGCCAGGGGGCTTTCTTT. Encoded protein: CASSWVVGQGAFF.